This T cell receptor (beta chain) was captured in a study of sequential checkpoint blockade in melanoma. Study details: First-line arms were nivolumab then ipilimumab, or the reverse, randomized 1:1. Both treatment sequences were followed by maintenance nivolumab.

Treatment specified: randomized to nivolumab then ipilimumab (arm A) or the reverse (arm B). Patients had received no earlier DNA-damaging chemotherapy. From thawed PBMCs, live CD3+CD8+ cells negative for CD19 and CD56 were sorted. Data came from immunoSEQ multiplex PCR; TCRdb stores just in-frame clones and leaves some out. Altogether 7,000 to 9,500 clones are present, less than 65% being singletons, with the ten largest covering roughly 8.4%. V lost 2 bases to trimming and J lost 9 bases; unmatched junction nucleotides: 12. The CDR3 covers 15 residues. Germline CDR1 is MNHEY and CDR2 is SMNVEV (reference sequence).

This receptor was identified in a human donor with melanoma. The rearrangement uses TRBV27 and TRBJ2-7; 8 positions agree with TRBD1. Sequences were derived from CD8+ T cells sorted from blood (inferred from file names), sampled from a patient given nivolumab and ipilimumab in sequence. The CDR3 nucleotides are TGTGCCAGCAGTTTAAGGCAGGGGGCGTTTAGTATGCAGTACTTC. Amino acid sequence: CASSLRQGAFSMQYF.